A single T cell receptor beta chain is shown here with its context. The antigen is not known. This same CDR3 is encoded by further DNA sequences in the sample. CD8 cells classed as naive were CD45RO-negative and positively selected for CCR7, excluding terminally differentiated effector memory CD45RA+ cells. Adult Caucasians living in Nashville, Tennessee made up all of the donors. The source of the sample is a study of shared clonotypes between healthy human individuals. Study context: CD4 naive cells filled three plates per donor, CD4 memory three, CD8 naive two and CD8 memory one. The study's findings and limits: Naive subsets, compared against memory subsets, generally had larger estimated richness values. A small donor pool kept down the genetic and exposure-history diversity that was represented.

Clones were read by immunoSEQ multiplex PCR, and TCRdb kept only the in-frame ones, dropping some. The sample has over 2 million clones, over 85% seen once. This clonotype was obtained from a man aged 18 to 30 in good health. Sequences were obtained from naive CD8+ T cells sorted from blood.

The CDR3 sequence is CASSLVRNTEAFF. The CDR3 DNA reads TGTGCCAGCAGCTTAGTTCGGAACACTGAAGCTTTCTTT. The chain is built from TRBV7-9 and TRBJ1-1; D gene unclear. Trimming pared 1 base from V and 1 base from J, leaving 4 bases between. Germline V CDR1 and CDR2: SEHNR, FQNEAQ (reference sequence). The CDR3 runs to 13 residues.